Here is one T cell receptor beta chain with its context. The data were taken from a study of T cells in lung cancer brain metastases. Assay used: immunoSEQ multiplex PCR; TCRdb lists only in-frame clones, some missing. The data contain fewer than 5,500 clones, roughly 85% of them singletons. Germline lookup yields CDR1 SGDLS and CDR2 YYNGEE. V lost 1 base to trimming and J lost 7 bases, with 9 bases between them. This CDR3 has 13 residues. The sample consisted of tumor tissue from the primary lung tumor. This receptor was identified in a man aged 45-65 years with non-small cell lung cancer. V and J are TRBV9 and TRBJ1-3; D uncertain. The CDR3 nucleotides read TGTGCCAGCAGCGTAACCCTTGGGAACACCATATATTTT. Translated, it gives CASSVTLGNTIYF.